These 11 T cell receptor beta chains were all obtained from the same sample, sequenced in a study of metastatic and nonmetastatic thyroid tumors. The entire patient cohort was treatment-naive prior to thyroid surgery. MiXCR was used by TCRdb to re-call the PCR reads. The sample lists 25,000 to 40,000 clones, roughly 19% occurring once. What was sequenced was blood. These receptors came from a female donor with papillary thyroid cancer or a benign thyroid nodule (not recorded which). Some clones in this sample may be carry-over from other donors' samples.

This clone was counted at least ten times. V and J are TRBV7-2 and TRBJ2-7; D call uncertain. CDR1 SGHTA and CDR2 FQGNSA come from the germline V gene. V shed 5 bases and J shed 9 bases, with 14 bases lying between them. CDR3 length: 12 amino acids. CDR3 bases: TGTGCCAGCAGCCTAGACTCTCCCGGGCAGTACTTC. As protein: CASSLDSPGQYF.

The chain carries TRBV20-1 and TRBJ2-3, with TRBD2 as a possible D gene (6 bases). The germline V and J ends were trimmed by 0 bases and 6 bases, with 19 bases remaining between them. The CDR3 covers 16 residues. CDR1 DFQATT and CDR2 SNEGSKA come from the germline V gene (reference sequence). CDR3 nucleotide sequence: TGCAGTGCTAGAGATCAGTTGCGGGGAGAGGTGGATACGCAGTATTTT. Protein product: CSARDQLRGEVDTQYF.

This CDR3 is CASSLTGRRGNNEQFF. The CDR3 DNA reads TGTGCCAGCAGCTTAACGGGGCGGCGGGGAAACAATGAGCAGTTCTTC. V is TRBV7-3 and J is TRBJ2-1; D possibly corresponds to TRBD2 (6 bases). The CDR3 length is 16 residues. Germline V lookup: CDR1 SGHTA, CDR2 FQGTGA. The V end lost 0 bases, the J end lost 5 bases, and 14 bases lay between the germline ends. The whole variable domain, remainder taken from reference TRBV7-3 and TRBJ2-1, is GAGVSQTPSNKVTEKGKYVELRCDPISGHTALYWYRQSLGQGPEFLIYFQGTGAADDSGLPNDRFFAVRPEGSVSTLKIQRTERGDSAVYLCASSLTGRRGNNEQFFGPGTRLTVL.

This clone was picked up many times. The CDR3 is CAISVQGNDEQFF. The DNA of the CDR3 is TGTGCCATCAGTGTTCAGGGGAACGATGAGCAGTTCTTC. The chain employs TRBV10-3 and TRBJ2-1; TRBD1 is a possible D gene (6 bases). V was pared by 4 bases and J by 8 bases, with 12 bases between. The CDR3 is 13 residues long. CDR1 ENHRY and CDR2 SYGVKD come from the germline V gene.

This clone appeared many times. The chain joins TRBV7-2 to TRBJ2-3; perhaps TRBD1 as D (7 bases). Trimming cost V 5 bases and J 4 bases, with 13 bases left between them. The germline CDR1 and CDR2 sequences are SGHTA and FQGNSA. CDR3 size: 14 residues. CDR3 in amino acids: CASSQGGGADTQYF. The CDR3 DNA reads as TGTGCCAGCAGCCAGGGGGGCGGGGCAGATACGCAGTATTTT.

This clone occurred many times. The chain is built from TRBV11-2 and TRBJ2-1; TRBD1 agrees at 9 bases. This CDR3 spans 15 amino acids. With V trimmed by 7 bases and J by 4 bases, 8 bases remained unmatched. Germline V CDR1 and CDR2: SGHAT, FQNNGV. CDR3: CASIAGTGTYNEQFF. CDR3 in DNA: TGTGCCAGCATTGCCGGGACAGGGACTTACAATGAGCAGTTCTTC.

V and J are TRBV6-1 and TRBJ1-5; 7 nucleotides match TRBD1. Germline CDR1 MNHNS, CDR2 SASEGT. The CDR3 totals 17 residues. Losses at the gene ends were 5 bases for V and 0 bases for J; bases not matched to a gene: 10. Here the CDR3 reads CASSQTGMGVSNQPQHF. The CDR3 DNA reads as TGTGCCAGCAGTCAGACAGGGATGGGGGTTAGCAATCAGCCCCAGCATTTT.

The genes are TRBV20-1 and TRBJ2-3; D not resolved. Germline-derived CDR1 and CDR2 are DFQATT and SNEGSKA (reference sequence). Between the trimmed V and J ends, which lost 3 bases and 4 bases, there was a span of 8 bases. There are 12 residues in the CDR3. The CDR3 bases are TGCAGTGCTAGTGGCGGTGCAGATACGCAGTATTTT. Translated: CSASGGADTQYF.

The sample holds many counts of this clone. The V call is TRBV19, the J call TRBJ1-1, with D uncertain. CDR3 length equals 13 residues. Trimming shortened V by 4 bases and J by 0 bases, and 6 bases separated the two germline ends. CDR1 and CDR2 (germline): LNHDA, SQIVND (reference sequence). DNA of the CDR3: TGTGCCAGTAGTAACAGTATGAACACTGAAGCTTTCTTT. This encodes CASSNSMNTEAFF. The full variable domain, with the rest looked up from reference TRBV19 and TRBJ1-1, is DGGITQSPKYLFRKEGQNVTLSCEQNLNHDAMYWYRQDPGQGLRLIYYSQIVNDFQKGDIAEGYSVSREKKESFPLTVTSAQKNPTAFYLCASSNSMNTEAFFGQGTRLTVV.

This clone was recorded many times. The rearrangement links TRBV12-3 or TRBV12-4 to TRBJ1-3, with D unclear. The CDR3 has 12 residues. V lost 2 bases, J lost 1 base, and 0 bases lay in between. Written as DNA, the CDR3 is TGTGCCAGCAGTTTATCTGGAAACACCATATATTTT. Translating it yields CASSLSGNTIYF.

This chain uses TRBV11-2 with TRBJ1-2; 7 nucleotides align to TRBD1. This CDR3 is 14 amino acids long. Germline V gene lookup returns CDR1 SGHAT and CDR2 FQNNGV. The V segment lost 5 bases and the J segment 8 bases; nucleotides outside the gene matches: 11. The CDR3 nucleotides are TGTGCCAGCAGCGCAGGGGGATTGGGTGGAGGCTACACCTTC. It encodes CASSAGGLGGGYTF.